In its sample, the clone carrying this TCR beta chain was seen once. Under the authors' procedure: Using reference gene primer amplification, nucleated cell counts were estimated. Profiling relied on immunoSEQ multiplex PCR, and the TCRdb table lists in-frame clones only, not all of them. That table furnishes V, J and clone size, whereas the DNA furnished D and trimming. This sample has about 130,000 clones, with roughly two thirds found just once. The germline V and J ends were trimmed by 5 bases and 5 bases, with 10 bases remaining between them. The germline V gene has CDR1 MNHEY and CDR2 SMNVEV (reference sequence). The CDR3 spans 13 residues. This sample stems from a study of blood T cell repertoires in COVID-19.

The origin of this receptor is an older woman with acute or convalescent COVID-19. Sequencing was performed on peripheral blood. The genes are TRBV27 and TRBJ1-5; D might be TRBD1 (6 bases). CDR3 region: CASSIQGDQPQHF. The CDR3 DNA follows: TGTGCCAGCAGTATACAGGGTGATCAGCCCCAGCATTTT.